The 16 T cell receptor beta chains below were found in one sample sequenced in a study of blood T cells in healthy people across ages. A sample-barcoded 5' primer and a J-beta primer mix were used in a second PCR of about 6 to 12 cycles. TCRdb re-called the 5' RACE reads through MiXCR, storing one row per CDR3 protein. The sample yields over 700,000 distinct CDR3 sequences, about 55% seen once. What was sequenced was blood. All receptors come from a man of 80 years or more in good health.

This sequence joins TRBV10-3 and TRBJ2-1; 11 positions match TRBD1. The germline gives CDR1 ENHRY, CDR2 SYGVKD. The CDR3 loop spans 16 amino acids. The J segment lost 5 bases and the V segment lost 8 bases, leaving 11 bases of the junction unmatched. CDR3 in amino acids: CAIGMPGTGGDNEQFF. For the CDR3, the DNA is TGTGCCATCGGGATGCCCGGGACAGGGGGGGACAATGAGCAGTTCTTC.

The V gene is TRBV4-1, the J gene TRBJ2-3, with D possibly TRBD1 on 6 matching bases. The CDR3 spans 14 residues. In germline, CDR1 is MGHRA, CDR2 YSYEKL. V lost 3 bases and J 14 bases, leaving 21 bases between the germline ends. The CDR3 reads CASSQPGVHRYAYF. The CDR3 DNA is TGCGCCAGCAGCCAGCCAGGGGTACACAGATACGCGTATTTT.

The chain is built from TRBV5-1 and TRBJ2-5; maybe TRBD2 (5 bases). The tail of the sequence fits TRBJ2-7 better, so the J call may be wrong. The CDR3 totals 19 residues. CDR1 is SGHRS, CDR2 YFSETQ, per germline. The DNA of the CDR3 is TGCGCCAGCAGCAGCCTGTTTCGCCGCCCCGGAATGGGAGCCTACGAGCAGTACTTC. Its protein product is CASSSLFRRPGMGAYEQYF.

This sequence joins TRBV9 and TRBJ1-2; D ambiguous. The germline V and J ends were trimmed by 0 bases and 3 bases, with 9 bases remaining between them. Germline V gene sequence: CDR1 SGDLS, CDR2 YYNGEE. This CDR3 has 14 residues. CDR3 sequence (DNA): TGTGCCAGCAGCGTAGGTGCGGACTACTATGGCTACACCTTC. Translation: CASSVGADYYGYTF.

CDR3 DNA: TGCAGTGCTGCTCGTCGGGAGGAGCAGTTCTTC. Translating gives CSAARREEQFF. The V and J genes are TRBV20-1 and TRBJ2-1; D possibly corresponds to TRBD2 (6 bases). Germline CDR1 and CDR2: DFQATT and SNEGSKA (reference sequence). Trimming cost V 5 bases and J 10 bases, with 12 bases left between them. The CDR3 is 11 amino acids.

The chain has TRBV2 and TRBJ2-1; 9 bases align to TRBD1. Losses at the gene ends were 5 bases for V and 7 bases for J; bases not matched to a gene: 6. The germline V gene encodes CDR1 SNHLY and CDR2 FYNNEI. The CDR3 spans 14 residues. In DNA, the CDR3 is TGTGCCAGCAGTCCGGGACAGGGAACGAATGAGCAGTTCTTC. It is translated as CASSPGQGTNEQFF.

The J gene is TRBJ2-1, the V gene TRBV29-1; tentative D call: TRBD2 (6 bases). This CDR3 spans 14 amino acids. Germline CDR1 SQVTM, CDR2 ANQGSEA. Trimming stripped 6 bases from V and 9 bases from J, with 21 bases between. CDR3 in amino acids: CSVLRDPLVGEQFF. The CDR3 DNA follows: TGCAGCGTCCTGCGGGACCCCTTAGTAGGTGAGCAGTTCTTC.

V gene TRBV20-1 combines with J gene TRBJ1-1, with unresolved D. The CDR3 runs to 9 residues. Germline assignment: CDR1 DFQATT and CDR2 SNEGSKA (reference sequence). V lost 8 bases, J lost 2 bases, and 3 bases lay in between. The CDR3 sequence is CSTNTEAFF. CDR3 sequence (DNA): TGCAGTACTAACACTGAAGCTTTCTTT.

This chain joins TRBV18 and TRBJ2-7, with 10 bases that match TRBD2. Trimming took 2 bases from V and 3 from J; bases not matched to a gene: 7. From germline, CDR1 is KGHSH and CDR2 LQKENI. CDR3 length: 16 residues. This CDR3 is CASSPTVASGSYEQYF. The CDR3 region has the DNA TGTGCCAGCTCACCAACAGTAGCTAGCGGGAGCTACGAGCAGTACTTC.

This sequence joins TRBV4-1 and TRBJ1-2, with 7 bases aligning to TRBD1. V lost 3 bases to trimming and J lost 7 bases; unmatched junction nucleotides: 5. The length of the CDR3 is 13 residues. From germline, CDR1 is MGHRA and CDR2 YSYEKL. CDR3 DNA sequence: TGCGCCAGCAGCCACCGACAGGGTATTGGCTACACCTTC. Translating it yields CASSHRQGIGYTF.

This clonotype has only a few counts. The chain joins TRBV25-1 to TRBJ2-4; no clear D. The end of the DNA fits TRBJ2-7 better, so the J call may be wrong. Germline CDR1 is MGHDK and CDR2 is SYGVNS. The CDR3 consists of 15 residues. This CDR3 reads CASSIYGGAYYEQYF. CDR3 nucleotide sequence: TGTGCCAGCAGTATCTACGGTGGCGCATACTACGAGCAGTACTTC.

This rearrangement joins TRBV12-3 or TRBV12-4 to TRBJ2-3, with D unclear. The V gene lost 3 bases and the J gene lost 4 bases, with 14 bases spanning the gap. The CDR3 is made up of 15 amino acids. CDR3 protein: CASSFWGSLADTQYF. The CDR3 DNA sequence: TGTGCCAGCAGTTTTTGGGGATCGCTCGCAGATACGCAGTATTTT.

In its sample, this clonotype was seen a few times. V gene TRBV7-9 combines with J gene TRBJ2-1; D is ambiguous. The CDR3 has 12 residues. The germline V and J ends were trimmed by 4 bases and 15 bases, with 16 bases remaining between them. Per germline, CDR1 SEHNR and CDR2 FQNEAQ (reference sequence). The CDR3 here is CASSSSRPFRFF. The CDR3 nucleotides are TGTGCCAGCAGCTCCTCGCGACCCTTTCGGTTCTTC.

The V gene is TRBV5-1, the J gene TRBJ1-5, with a possible D match to TRBD1 (5 bases). V was shortened by 4 bases and J by 0 bases, with 11 bases between the two germline ends. Germline V gene data show CDR1 as SGHRS and CDR2 as YFSETQ. The CDR3 totals 15 residues. The CDR3 region is CASSPEGVSNQPQHF. CDR3 nucleotide sequence: TGCGCCAGCAGCCCGGAAGGGGTTAGCAATCAGCCCCAGCATTTT.

This clonotype was seen a few times. The rearrangement uses TRBV9 and TRBJ2-3; 7 bases are shared with TRBD2. This CDR3 comprises 17 residues. With 0 bases clipped from V and 5 bases from J, the junction kept 12 bases outside the gene matches. Germline CDR1 SGDLS, CDR2 YYNGEE. This CDR3 reads CASSVDPAGVLRDTQYF. In DNA, the CDR3 is TGTGCCAGCAGCGTAGATCCGGCGGGAGTTTTAAGAGATACGCAGTATTTT.

The V call is TRBV10-3, the J call TRBJ1-2; D perhaps matches TRBD1 (5 bases). Germline CDR1 is ENHRY and CDR2 is SYGVKD. CDR3 length equals 13 residues. The V and J ends lost 0 bases and 6 bases respectively, with 8 bases between them. The CDR3 bases are TGTGCCATCAGTGAGTCGGGGGATGATGGCTACACCTTC. It yields the protein CAISESGDDGYTF.